Listed below are T cell receptor beta chains from one sample, sequenced in a study of shared T cell receptors in the human thymus. The repertoire was sequenced with immunoSEQ multiplex PCR; TCRdb's copy has only in-frame clones and lacks some. The sample has about 610,000 clones, roughly 90% seen once. This sample also appeared in a second study, on human thymus T cells.

The specimen was thymocytes. Receptor source: a boy less than two years old with a congenital heart defect. Both conserved end residues are part of each CDR3. D genes are given only for firm matches. Where a row states a size, it is once, few, many or the class of an expanded clone; other rows omit it.

NA	TRBD2	TRBJ2-1	TRBV28	TGTGCCAGCAGCATAGCGGGAGGGCCGGGGAATGAGCAGTTCTTC	CASSIAGGPGNEQFF
NA	TRBD1	TRBJ2-7	TRBV10-3	TGTGCCATCAGTGAATCTTCAAAGGGACAGGAAGCCTACGAGCAGTACTTC	CAISESSKGQEAYEQYF
NA	TRBD2	TRBJ2-1	TRBV27	TGTGCCAGCAGTTTAGGGCGGGAGGACAATGAGCAGTTCTTC	CASSLGREDNEQFF
NA	NA	TRBJ2-5	TRBV18	TGTGCCAGCTCAACCGGGCAGGGGGGAGCGGAGACCCAGTACTTC	CASSTGQGGAETQYF
few	TRBD2	TRBJ2-3	TRBV5-6	TGTGCCAGCAGCTTGCTAGCGGGAGAGGATACGCAGTATTTT	CASSLLAGEDTQYF
once	TRBD2	TRBJ2-2	TRBV27	TGTGCCAGCAGTTTATGGGGGGGGGACACCGGGGAGCTGTTTTTT	CASSLWGGDTGELFF
once	TRBD1	TRBJ1-2	TRBV7-2	TGTGCCAGCAGCCCCACCTGGGGGACAGGGCCGTATGGCTACACCTTC	CASSPTWGTGPYGYTF
NA	NA	TRBJ2-7	TRBV11-2	TGTGCCAGCAGGCCTGATGAGACTCTCTCCTACGAGCAGTACTTC	CASRPDETLSYEQYF
NA	TRBD1	TRBJ1-1	TRBV2	TGTGCCAGTCTAGATGGGACAGGGGGACGGAGTGACACTGAAGCTTTCTTT	CASLDGTGGRSDTEAFF
NA	NA	TRBJ2-7	TRBV20-1	TGCAGTGCTAGAGCCCGCGAGCAGTACTTC	CSARAREQYF
NA	TRBD2	TRBJ2-2	TRBV10-3	TGTGCCATCAGTGAGTCGGCCTGGGGGCGCGGGAGGAAAACCGGGGAGCTGTTTTTT	CAISESAWGRGRKTGELFF
NA	NA	TRBJ2-3	TRBV11-2	TGTGCCAGCAGCCCCAGAGCGGCACGAGATACGCAGTATTTT	CASSPRAARDTQYF
NA	NA	TRBJ1-1	TRBV7-2	TGTGCCAGCAGCTTAACCGCGGCTTTGAACACTGAAGCTTTCTTT	CASSLTAALNTEAFF
few	TRBD2	TRBJ2-5	TRBV5-1	TGCGCCAGCAGCCTAGCGGGAGTCAAGGAGACCCAGTACTTC	CASSLAGVKETQYF
NA	TRBD2	TRBJ2-3	TRBV5-6	TGTGCCAGCAGCCGGACTAGCGGGACTGGCACAGATACGCAGTATTTT	CASSRTSGTGTDTQYF
few	NA	TRBJ1-4	TRBV19	TGTGCCAGTAGTAGAGGGTCAACTAATGAAAAACTGTTTTTT	CASSRGSTNEKLFF
NA	NA	TRBJ1-5	TRBV6-5	TGTGCCAGCACTGACATCCGGGGGAATCAGCCCCAGCATTTT	CASTDIRGNQPQHF
NA	NA	TRBJ2-1	TRBV30	TGTGCCTGGAGTGTGGCTGGAGGTGAATACAATGAGCAGTTCTTC	CAWSVAGGEYNEQFF
NA	NA	TRBJ1-4	TRBV5-4	TGTGCCAGCAGCGGCGGGACGGGGGAAAAACTGTTTTTT	CASSGGTGEKLFF
NA	TRBD1	TRBJ2-7	TRBV27	TGTGCCAGCAGCGACAGGGGGCAGGGGTACGAGCAGTACTTC	CASSDRGQGYEQYF
NA	NA	TRBJ2-1	TRBV30	TGTGCCTGGAGTAGGGTAGCGGCCTCCTACAATGAGCAGTTCTTC	CAWSRVAASYNEQFF
NA	NA	TRBJ1-4	TRBV12-5	TGTGCTAGTGGTTTGGTCACCGGAGGAGGAGAAAAACTGTTTTTT	CASGLVTGGGEKLFF
NA	NA	TRBJ1-4	TRBV7-9	TGTGCCAGCAGCTTATCCGCCAACGAGGCAACTAATGAAAAACTGTTTTTT	CASSLSANEATNEKLFF
NA	NA	TRBJ1-5	TRBV19	TGTGCCAGTAGTATCCCTAATCAGCCCCAGCATTTT	CASSIPNQPQHF
NA	NA	TRBJ2-5	TRBV5-6	TGTGCCAGCAGCCTGGGAAGCTCCGAAGAGACCCAGTACTTC	CASSLGSSEETQYF
once	TRBD1	TRBJ2-5	TRBV27	TGTGCCAGCAGTTCCACCCGTCTGACAGGGTGGGAGACCCAGTACTTC	CASSSTRLTGWETQYF
NA	TRBD2	TRBJ2-7	TRBV19	TGTGCCAGTAGTATGGAAGGGCGGGAGAGAATCTACGAGCAGTACTTC	CASSMEGRERIYEQYF
once	NA	TRBJ2-5	TRBV29-1	TGCAGCGTTGATCATCAAGAGACCCAGTACTTC	CSVDHQETQYF
once	TRBD2	TRBJ2-1	TRBV6-1	TGTGCCAGCACTAAGACTAGCGAAGGCAATGAGCAGTTCTTC	CASTKTSEGNEQFF
once	NA	TRBJ1-5	TRBV27	TGTGCCAGCAGTAGAGGGGGGGCCTATCAGCCCCAGCATTTT	CASSRGGAYQPQHF
once	TRBD1	TRBJ2-7	TRBV19	TGTGCCAGTAGTTCCCGACAGGGGAAGTACTTC	CASSSRQGKYF
NA	NA	TRBJ1-1	TRBV30	TGTGCCTGGAGTGTAGGGGCGTTAAACACTGAAGCTTTCTTT	CAWSVGALNTEAFF